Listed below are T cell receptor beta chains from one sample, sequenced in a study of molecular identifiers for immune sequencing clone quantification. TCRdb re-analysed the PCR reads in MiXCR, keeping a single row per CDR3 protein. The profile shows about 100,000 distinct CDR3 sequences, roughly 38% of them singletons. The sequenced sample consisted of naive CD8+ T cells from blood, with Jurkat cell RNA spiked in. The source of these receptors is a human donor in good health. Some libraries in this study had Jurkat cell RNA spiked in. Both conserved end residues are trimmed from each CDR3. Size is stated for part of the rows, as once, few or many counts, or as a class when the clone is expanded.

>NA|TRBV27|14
ASSRFAQTPNYGYT
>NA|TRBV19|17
ASSIGLAGGLSNTGELF
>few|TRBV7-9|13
ASSMSGSSSYEQY
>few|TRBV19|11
ASSILPTDTQY
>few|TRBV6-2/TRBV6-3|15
ASSYDWEGPPQETQY
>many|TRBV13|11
ASEQGLVTEAF
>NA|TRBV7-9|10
ASSTMKETQY
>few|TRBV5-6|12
ASSLVSGDETQF
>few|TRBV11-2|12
ASSLAGGPETQY
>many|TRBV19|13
ASSSSGSGSHEQY
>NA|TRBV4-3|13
ASSHHTPGANVLT
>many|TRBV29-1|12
SVDRGFSYNEQF
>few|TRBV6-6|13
ASSYSYRVSAEQY
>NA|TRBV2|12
ASVRDSSYNEQF
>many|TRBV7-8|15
ASSLNRGTTNTGELF
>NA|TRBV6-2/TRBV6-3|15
ASSYSGTDNMNTEAF
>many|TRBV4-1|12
ASSQGQENYGYT
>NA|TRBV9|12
ASSGTGRWETQY
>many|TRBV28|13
ATQFQVGDEETQY
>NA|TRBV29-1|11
SVEDPLTSGQF
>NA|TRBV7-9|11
ASSPGLAYEQF
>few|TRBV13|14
ASSLTGYANTGELF
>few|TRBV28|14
ASSIGTFPGANVLT
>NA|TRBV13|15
ASSLGLEGLRTDTQY
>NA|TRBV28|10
ASRDSQETQY
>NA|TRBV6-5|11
SSRSTGGGELF
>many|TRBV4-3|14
ASSPYRGRGTDTQY
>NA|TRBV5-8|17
ASSLAPRTVLLRHREAF
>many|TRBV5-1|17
ASSPVGRASGKVNGEQF
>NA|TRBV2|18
ASLPLWGVAGALSYNAQF
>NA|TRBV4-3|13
ASSQPGTGANEQY
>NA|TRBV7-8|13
ASSFEGGGGTEAF
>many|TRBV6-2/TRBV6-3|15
ASSYDRDSYPTDTQY
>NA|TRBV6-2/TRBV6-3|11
ASIQQGGAEAF
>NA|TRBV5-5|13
ASSLGRSSNQPQH
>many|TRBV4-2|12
ASSQETGNYGYT
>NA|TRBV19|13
ASRDKTGSAGELF
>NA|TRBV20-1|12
RATFRLASGELF
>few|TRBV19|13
ASSTDRGLPDTRY
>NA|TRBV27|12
ASSLRTGAYEQY
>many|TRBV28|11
ASSKDRDQPQH
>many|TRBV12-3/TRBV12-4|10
ASSFVQSEQY
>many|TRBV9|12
ASSVGGDTGELF
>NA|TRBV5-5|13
ASSQWDGTTGELF
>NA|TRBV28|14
ASSLFSGRFTDTQY
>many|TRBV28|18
ASSLSPHDRDIRSNQPQH
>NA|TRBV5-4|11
ASRYRDGYGYT
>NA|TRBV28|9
AGRGAGELF
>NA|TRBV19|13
ASSMLAMGAGELF
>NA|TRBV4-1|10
AGRMGDTEAF
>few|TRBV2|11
ASSSSALNIQY
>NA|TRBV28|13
ASSIWRMAIDTQY
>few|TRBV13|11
ASSLEQTETQY
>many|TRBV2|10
ARRDLQETQY
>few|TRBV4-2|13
ASSQEGPRGETQY
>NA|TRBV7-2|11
ASSPQGQETQY
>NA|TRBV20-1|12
SAGSGTSGNTIY
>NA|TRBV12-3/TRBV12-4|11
ASSRGDSCEQY
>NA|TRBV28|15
ASSSPRGRGFNQPQH